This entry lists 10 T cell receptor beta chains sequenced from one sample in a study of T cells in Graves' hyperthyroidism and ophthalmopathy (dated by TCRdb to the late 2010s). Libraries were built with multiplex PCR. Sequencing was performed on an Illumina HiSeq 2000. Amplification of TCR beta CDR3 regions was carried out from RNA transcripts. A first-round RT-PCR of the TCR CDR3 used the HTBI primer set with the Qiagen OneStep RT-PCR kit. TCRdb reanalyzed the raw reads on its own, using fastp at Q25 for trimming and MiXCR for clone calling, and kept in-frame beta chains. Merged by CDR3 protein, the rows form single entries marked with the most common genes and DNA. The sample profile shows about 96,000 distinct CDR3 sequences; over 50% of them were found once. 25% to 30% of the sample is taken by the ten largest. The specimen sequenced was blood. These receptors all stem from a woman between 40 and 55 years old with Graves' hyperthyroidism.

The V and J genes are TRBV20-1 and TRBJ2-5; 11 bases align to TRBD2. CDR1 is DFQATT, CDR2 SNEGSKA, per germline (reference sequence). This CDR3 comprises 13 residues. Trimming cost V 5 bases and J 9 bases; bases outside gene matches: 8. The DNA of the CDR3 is TGCAGTGCTTCGGGACTAGCGGCGTCGGCCCAGTACTTC. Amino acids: CSASGLAASAQYF.

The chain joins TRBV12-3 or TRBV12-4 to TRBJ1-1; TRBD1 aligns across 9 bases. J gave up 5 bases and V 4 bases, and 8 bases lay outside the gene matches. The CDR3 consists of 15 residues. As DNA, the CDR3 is TGTGCCAGCAGTTACGCAAAACAGGGGGCTACTGAAGCTTTCTTT. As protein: CASSYAKQGATEAFF.

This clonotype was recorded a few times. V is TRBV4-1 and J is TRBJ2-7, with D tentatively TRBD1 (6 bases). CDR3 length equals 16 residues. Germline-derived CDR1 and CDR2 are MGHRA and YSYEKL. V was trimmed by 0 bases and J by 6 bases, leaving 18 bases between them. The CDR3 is CASSQEWRTVIFEQYF. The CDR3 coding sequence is TGCGCCAGCAGCCAAGAGTGGAGGACAGTAATATTCGAGCAGTACTTC.

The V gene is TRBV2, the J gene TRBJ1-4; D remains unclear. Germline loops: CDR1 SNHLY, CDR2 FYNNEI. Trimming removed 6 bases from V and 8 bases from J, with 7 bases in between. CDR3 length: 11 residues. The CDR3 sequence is CASRGWEKLFF. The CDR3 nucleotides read TGTGCCAGCAGGGGGTGGGAAAAACTGTTTTTT. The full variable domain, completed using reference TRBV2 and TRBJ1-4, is EPEVTQTPSHQVTQMGQEVILRCVPISNHLYFYWYRQILGQKVEFLVSFYNNEISEKSEIFDDQFSVERPDGSNFTLKIRSTKLEDSAMYFCASRGWEKLFFGSGTQLSVL.

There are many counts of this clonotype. CDR3 amino acids: CASSTDQNTEAFF. The CDR3 DNA reads TGTGCCAGCAGCACGGACCAGAACACTGAAGCTTTCTTT. This chain uses TRBV7-8 with TRBJ1-1; D gene uncertain. Germline CDR1 SGHVS, CDR2 FQNEAQ. Trimming shortened V by 5 bases and J by 1 base, and 8 bases separated the two germline ends. This CDR3 is built from 13 residues. The full variable domain, its missing parts supplied by reference TRBV7-8 and TRBJ1-1, is GAGVSQSPRYKVAKRGQDVALRCDPISGHVSLFWYQQALGQGPEFLTYFQNEAQLDKSGLPSDRFFAERPEGSVSTLKIQRTQQEDSAVYLCASSTDQNTEAFFGQGTRLTVV.

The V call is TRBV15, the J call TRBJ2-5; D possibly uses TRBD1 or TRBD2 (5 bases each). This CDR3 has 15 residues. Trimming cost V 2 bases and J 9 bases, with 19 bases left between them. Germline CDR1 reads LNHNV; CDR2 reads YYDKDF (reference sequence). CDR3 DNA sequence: TGTGCCACCAGCAGAAGGGGAGATAGCAATCAGCCCCAGTACTTC. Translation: CATSRRGDSNQPQYF.

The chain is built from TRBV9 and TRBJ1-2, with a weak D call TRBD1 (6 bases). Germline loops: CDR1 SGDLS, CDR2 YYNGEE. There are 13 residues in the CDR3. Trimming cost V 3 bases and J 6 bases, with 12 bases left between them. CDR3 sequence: CASSATGIHGYTF. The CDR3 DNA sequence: TGTGCCAGCAGCGCAACAGGGATTCATGGCTACACCTTC. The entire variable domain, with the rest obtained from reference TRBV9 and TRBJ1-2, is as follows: DSGVTQTPKHLITATGQRVTLRCSPRSGDLSVYWYQQSLDQGLQFLIQYYNGEERAKGNILERFSAQQFPDLHSELNLSSLELGDSALYFCASSATGIHGYTFGSGTRLTVV.

The CDR3: CASRIPSQETQYF. In DNA, the CDR3 is TGTGCCAGCAGAATTCCTAGCCAAGAGACCCAGTACTTC. This chain connects TRBV2 to TRBJ2-5; D is ambiguous. V lost 6 bases and J 1 base, leaving 9 bases between the germline ends. The CDR3 is made up of 13 amino acids. CDR1 is SNHLY and CDR2 is FYNNEI in the germline V gene.

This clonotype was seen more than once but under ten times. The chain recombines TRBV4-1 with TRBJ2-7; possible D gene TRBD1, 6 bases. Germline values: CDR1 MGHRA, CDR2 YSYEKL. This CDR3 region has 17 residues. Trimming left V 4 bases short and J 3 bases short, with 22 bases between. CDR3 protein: CASSLLHYGTTLYEQYF. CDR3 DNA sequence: TGCGCCAGCAGCCTCCTCCACTACGGGACAACACTCTACGAGCAGTACTTC.

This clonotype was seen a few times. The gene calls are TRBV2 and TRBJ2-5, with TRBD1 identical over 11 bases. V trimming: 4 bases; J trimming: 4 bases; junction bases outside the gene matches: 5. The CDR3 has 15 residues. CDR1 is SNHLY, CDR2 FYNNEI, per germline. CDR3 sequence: CASSAGTGGGETQYF. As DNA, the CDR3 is TGTGCCAGCAGTGCCGGGACAGGGGGAGGAGAGACCCAGTACTTC. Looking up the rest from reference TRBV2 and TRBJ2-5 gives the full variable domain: EPEVTQTPSHQVTQMGQEVILRCVPISNHLYFYWYRQILGQKVEFLVSFYNNEISEKSEIFDDQFSVERPDGSNFTLKIRSTKLEDSAMYFCASSAGTGGGETQYFGPGTRLLVL.